This T cell receptor beta chain originates from a study of T-cell reconstitution after alpha-beta-depleted transplantation in children. Study-level results: The origin of alpha-beta T cells about two months after transplant was reportedly several hundred expanded graft clones. Newly generated T cells supplied most T-cell counts and diversity one year post-transplant. In some patients, recipient T cells and intrathymic progenitors surviving conditioning explained high day-60 diversity.

As it was prepared, the TCRbeta library received unique molecular identifiers. TCRdb re-derived calls from the PCR reads in MiXCR, one entry per CDR3 protein. This table holds about 47,000 distinct CDR3 sequences, 52% found once. Comments on this clonotype: The antigen remains undetermined.

CDR1 is SGHRS, CDR2 YFSETQ, per germline. The CDR3 length is 16 residues. The V gene end was trimmed by 0 bases and the J gene end by 2 bases; junction bases not matched to a gene: 4. Specimen: peripheral blood, collected before TCRalphabeta/CD19-depleted stem cell transplant. This sequence was found in a boy younger than two with SCID, due to receive a stem cell transplant. The V call is TRBV5-1, the J call TRBJ2-2; 7 bases match TRBD1. DNA for the CDR3: TGCGCCAGCAGCTTGGAGCGGACAGGCAACACCGGGGAGCTGTTTTTT. It encodes CASSLERTGNTGELFF.